This T cell receptor (beta chain) derives from a study of metastatic and nonmetastatic thyroid tumors. Prior to thyroid surgery, none of the patients had received any treatment. This CDR3 has 15 amino acids. Germline V gene sequence: CDR1 ENHRY, CDR2 SYGVKD. With V trimmed by 10 bases and J by 4 bases, 10 bases remained unmatched. Source study methods: A classifier of distant metastasis in papillary thyroid cancer was built from CDR3 differences (across clinicopathological groups). TCRdb reprocessed the PCR reads via MiXCR. TCRdb's processing, not the authors', yielded these V and J calls. Among about 40,000 clones listed, roughly an eighth were seen once. This clone came up a few times. Antigen unknown. Whole-study results and caveats: Benign nodules reportedly had significantly lower TCR beta diversity than malignant thyroid tumors in blood and tumor.

This sequence was found in a female donor with papillary thyroid cancer or a benign thyroid nodule (not recorded which). Some clones in this sample may be carry-over from other donors' samples. The specimen sequenced was blood. The chain uses TRBV10-3 and TRBJ2-2; 9 nucleotides match TRBD1. CDR3 amino acids: CASKTGGAGTGELFF. The DNA for the CDR3 is TGTGCCAGCAAAACAGGGGGCGCCGGCACCGGGGAGCTGTTTTTT.